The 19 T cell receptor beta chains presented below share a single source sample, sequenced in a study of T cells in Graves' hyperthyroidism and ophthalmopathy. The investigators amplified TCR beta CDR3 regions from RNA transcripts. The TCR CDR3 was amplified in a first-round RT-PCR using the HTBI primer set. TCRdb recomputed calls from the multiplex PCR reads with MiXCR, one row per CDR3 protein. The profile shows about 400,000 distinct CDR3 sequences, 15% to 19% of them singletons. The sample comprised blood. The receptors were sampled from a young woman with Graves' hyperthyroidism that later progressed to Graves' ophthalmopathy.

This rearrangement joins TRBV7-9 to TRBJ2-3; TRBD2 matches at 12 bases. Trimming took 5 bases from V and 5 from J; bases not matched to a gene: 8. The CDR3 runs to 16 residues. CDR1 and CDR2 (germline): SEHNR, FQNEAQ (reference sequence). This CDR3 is CASSRTLAGGRDTQYF. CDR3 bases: TGTGCCAGCAGCCGAACCCTAGCGGGAGGGCGAGATACGCAGTATTTT.

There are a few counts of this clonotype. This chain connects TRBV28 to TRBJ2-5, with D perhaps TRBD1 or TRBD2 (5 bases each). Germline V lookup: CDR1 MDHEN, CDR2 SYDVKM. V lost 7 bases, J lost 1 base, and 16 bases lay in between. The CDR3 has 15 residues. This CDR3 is CASMKGEGFQETQYF. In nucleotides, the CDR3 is TGTGCCAGCATGAAGGGAGAGGGGTTCCAAGAGACCCAGTACTTC.

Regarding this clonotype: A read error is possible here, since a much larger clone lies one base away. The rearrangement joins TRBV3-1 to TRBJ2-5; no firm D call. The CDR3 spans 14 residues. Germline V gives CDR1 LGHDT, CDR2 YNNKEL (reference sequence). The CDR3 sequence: CASSHRYGYETRYF. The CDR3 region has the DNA TGTGCCAGCAGCCATCGTTACGGCTACGAGACCCGGTACTTC.

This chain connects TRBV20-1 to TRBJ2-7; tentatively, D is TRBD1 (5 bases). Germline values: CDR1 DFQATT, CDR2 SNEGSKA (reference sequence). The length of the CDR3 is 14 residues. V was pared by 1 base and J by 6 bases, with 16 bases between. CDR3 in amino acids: CSARAGASSAEQYF. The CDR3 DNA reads TGCAGTGCTAGAGCTGGGGCATCGTCCGCCGAGCAGTACTTC.

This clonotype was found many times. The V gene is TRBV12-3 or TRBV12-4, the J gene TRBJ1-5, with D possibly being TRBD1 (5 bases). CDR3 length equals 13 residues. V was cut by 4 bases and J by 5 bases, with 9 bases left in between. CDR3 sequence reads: CASSSRDHQPQHF. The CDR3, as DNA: TGTGCCAGCAGTTCCCGGGACCATCAGCCCCAGCATTTT.

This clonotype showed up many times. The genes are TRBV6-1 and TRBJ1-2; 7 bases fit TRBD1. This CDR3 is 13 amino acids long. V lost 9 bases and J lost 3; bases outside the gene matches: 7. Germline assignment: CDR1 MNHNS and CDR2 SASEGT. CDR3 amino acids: CASRGQTDYGYTF. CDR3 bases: TGTGCCAGTAGGGGACAGACGGACTATGGCTACACCTTC.

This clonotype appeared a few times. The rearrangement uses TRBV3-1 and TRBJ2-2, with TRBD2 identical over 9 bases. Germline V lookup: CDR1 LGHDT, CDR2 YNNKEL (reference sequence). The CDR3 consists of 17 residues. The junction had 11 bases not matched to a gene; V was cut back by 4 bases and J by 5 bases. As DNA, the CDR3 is TGTGCCAGCAGCCTTACCTTTGGCGGGAGGGGGACCGGGGAGCTGTTTTTT. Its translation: CASSLTFGGRGTGELFF.

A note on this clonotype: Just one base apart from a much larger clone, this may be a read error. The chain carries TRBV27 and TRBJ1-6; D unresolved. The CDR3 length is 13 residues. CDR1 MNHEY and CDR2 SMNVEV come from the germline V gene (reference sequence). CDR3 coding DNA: TGTGCCCGCAGTTTAAAGGGTAATTCACCCCTCCACTTT. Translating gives CARSLKGNSPLHF.

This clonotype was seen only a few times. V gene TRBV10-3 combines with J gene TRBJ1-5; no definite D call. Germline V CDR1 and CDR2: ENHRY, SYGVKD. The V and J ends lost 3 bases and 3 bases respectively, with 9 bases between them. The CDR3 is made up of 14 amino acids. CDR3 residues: CAISDGRVNQPQHF. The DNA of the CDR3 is TGTGCCATCAGTGATGGGAGAGTCAATCAGCCCCAGCATTTT.

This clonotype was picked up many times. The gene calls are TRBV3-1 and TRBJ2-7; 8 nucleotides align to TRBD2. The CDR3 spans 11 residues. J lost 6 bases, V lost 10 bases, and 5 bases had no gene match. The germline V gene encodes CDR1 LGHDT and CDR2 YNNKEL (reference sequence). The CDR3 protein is CATGGAGEQYF. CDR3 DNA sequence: TGTGCCACCGGGGGGGCAGGCGAGCAGTACTTC.

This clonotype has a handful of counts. The CDR3: CASIPGPGQGYIYNEQFF. In DNA form, the CDR3 reads TGTGCCAGCATCCCTGGGCCAGGACAAGGATATATCTACAATGAGCAGTTCTTC. V is TRBV7-9 and J is TRBJ2-1; TRBD1 might be the D (5 bases). V lost 7 bases and J lost 3, with 25 bases in between. CDR1 is SEHNR, CDR2 FQNEAQ, per germline (reference sequence). The CDR3 is made up of 18 amino acids.

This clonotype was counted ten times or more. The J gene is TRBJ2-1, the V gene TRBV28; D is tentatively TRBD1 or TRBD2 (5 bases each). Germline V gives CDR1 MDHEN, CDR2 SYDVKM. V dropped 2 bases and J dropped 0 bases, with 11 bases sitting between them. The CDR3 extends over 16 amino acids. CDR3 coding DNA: TGTGCCAGCAGTTTACTCCCAGGGAGCTCCTACAATGAGCAGTTCTTC. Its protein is CASSLLPGSSYNEQFF.

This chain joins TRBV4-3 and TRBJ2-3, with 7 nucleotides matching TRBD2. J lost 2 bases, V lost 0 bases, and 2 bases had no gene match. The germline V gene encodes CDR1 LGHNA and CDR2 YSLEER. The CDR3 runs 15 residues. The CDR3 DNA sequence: TGCGCCAGCAGCCAAGATCGGGACTACACAGATACGCAGTATTTT. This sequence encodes CASSQDRDYTDTQYF.

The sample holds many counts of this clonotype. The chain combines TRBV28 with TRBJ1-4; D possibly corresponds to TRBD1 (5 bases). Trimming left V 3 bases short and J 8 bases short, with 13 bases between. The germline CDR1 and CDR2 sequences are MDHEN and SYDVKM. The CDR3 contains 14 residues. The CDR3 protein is CASSFRDVGEKLFF. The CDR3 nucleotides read TGTGCCAGCAGTTTTAGGGACGTTGGGGAAAAACTGTTTTTT.

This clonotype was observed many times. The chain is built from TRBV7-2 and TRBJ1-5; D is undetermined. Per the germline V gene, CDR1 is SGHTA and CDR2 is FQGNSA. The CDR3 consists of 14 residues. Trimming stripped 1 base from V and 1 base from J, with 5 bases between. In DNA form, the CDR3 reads TGTGCCAGCAGCTTAGTAAGGAGCAATCAGCCCCAGCATTTT. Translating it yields CASSLVRSNQPQHF.

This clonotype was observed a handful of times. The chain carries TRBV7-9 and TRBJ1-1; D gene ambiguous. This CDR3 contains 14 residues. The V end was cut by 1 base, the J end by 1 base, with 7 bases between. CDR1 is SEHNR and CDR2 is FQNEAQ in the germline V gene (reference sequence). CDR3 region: CASSLVLGNTEAFF. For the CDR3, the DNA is TGTGCCAGCAGCTTAGTTTTAGGGAACACTGAAGCTTTCTTT.

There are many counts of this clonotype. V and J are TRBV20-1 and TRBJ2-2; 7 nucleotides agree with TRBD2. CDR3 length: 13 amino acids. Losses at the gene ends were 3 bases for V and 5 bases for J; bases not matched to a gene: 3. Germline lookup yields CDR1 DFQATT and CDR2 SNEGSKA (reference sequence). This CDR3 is CSARGGSTGELFF. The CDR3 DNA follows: TGCAGTGCTAGGGGCGGGAGTACCGGGGAGCTGTTTTTT.

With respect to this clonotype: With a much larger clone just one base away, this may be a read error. For the CDR3, the DNA is TGTGCCAGCAGTGAGGACGGCAACTATGGCTACACCTTC. Residues: CASSEDGNYGYTF. The chain employs TRBV6-1 and TRBJ1-2; D remains ambiguous. Trimming pared 3 bases from V and 2 bases from J, leaving 7 bases between. Per the germline V gene, CDR1 is MNHNS and CDR2 is SASEGT. CDR3 length equals 13 residues.

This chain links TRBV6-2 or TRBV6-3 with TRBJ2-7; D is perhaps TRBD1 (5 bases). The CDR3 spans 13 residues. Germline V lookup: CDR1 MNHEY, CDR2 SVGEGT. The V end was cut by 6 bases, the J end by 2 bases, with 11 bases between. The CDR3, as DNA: TGTGCCAGCAGAAGGGCAGGGACCTACGAGCAGTACTTC. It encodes CASRRAGTYEQYF.